The 20 T cell receptor beta chains below were found in one sample sequenced in a study of cytomegalovirus exposure and HLA in healthy donors (TCRdb year 2017). Libraries came from the immunoSEQ multiplex PCR assay. For the multiplex PCR, a mixture combining 60 forward primers for TCR Vbeta segments and 13 reverse primers for TCR Jbeta segments was used. TCRdb holds this immuneACCESS table with in-frame rearrangements only. Some clones are missing; in checked studies, unresolved V genes explain under half, and the rest has no known cause. This sample's table contains 65,000 to 90,000 clones. Roughly 2.4% of the sample belongs to the ten largest clones. Sequencing input: PBMCs. These receptors came from a female donor in good health and CMV-seropositive.

The chain couples TRBV29-1 to TRBJ2-1; D is unclear. Trimming stripped 3 bases from V and 4 bases from J, with 7 bases between. This CDR3 has 12 residues. The V gene's germline CDR1 is SQVTM and CDR2 ANQGSEA. The CDR3 region has the DNA TGCAGCGTTGATCGCAGTTACAATGAGCAGTTCTTC. It specifies CSVDRSYNEQFF.

The V gene is TRBV28, the J gene TRBJ1-5, with D maybe TRBD1 (6 bases). There are 14 residues in the CDR3. Looked up from germline, CDR1 is MDHEN and CDR2 is SYDVKM. Trimming left V 5 bases short and J 5 bases short, with 13 bases between. Here the CDR3 reads CASSATGKDQPQHF. Here the CDR3 DNA reads TGTGCCAGCAGTGCGACAGGTAAAGATCAGCCCCAGCATTTT.

The chain combines TRBV5-8 with TRBJ2-2; 10 positions match TRBD1. The germline CDR1 and CDR2 sequences are SGHTS and YDEGEE. This CDR3 is 16 amino acids long. The V gene end was trimmed by 0 bases and the J gene end by 7 bases; junction bases not matched to a gene: 6. CDR3 sequence: CASSLEMGQGNGELFF. CDR3 DNA: TGTGCCAGCAGCTTGGAGATGGGACAGGGGAACGGGGAGCTGTTTTTT. The full variable domain, completed using reference TRBV5-8 and TRBJ2-2, is EAGVTQSPTHLIKTRGQQATLRCSPISGHTSVYWYQQALGLGLQFLLWYDEGEERNRGNFPPRFSGRQFPNYSSELNVNALELEDSALYLCASSLEMGQGNGELFFGEGSRLTVL.

V is TRBV6-6 and J is TRBJ1-2; D possibly corresponds to TRBD1 (6 bases). Germline-derived CDR1 and CDR2 are MNHNY and SVGAGI (reference sequence). The V gene lost 5 bases and the J gene lost 8 bases, with 18 bases spanning the gap. There are 14 residues in the CDR3. The CDR3 spells CASSPIDRRRGYTF. The CDR3 DNA is TGTGCCAGCAGTCCCATCGACAGGCGAAGAGGCTACACCTTC.

The chain has TRBV6-5 and TRBJ1-1, with D possibly being TRBD1 (6 bases). V was pared by 6 bases and J by 4 bases, with 12 bases between. The CDR3 consists of 13 residues. Germline loops: CDR1 MNHEY, CDR2 SVGAGI. The CDR3 sequence is CASSPWTATEAFF. In nucleotides, the CDR3 is TGTGCCAGCAGCCCCTGGACAGCCACTGAAGCTTTCTTT.

The chain couples TRBV6-5 to TRBJ1-1; 7 bases fit TRBD1. The CDR3 has 15 amino acids. Germline V gives CDR1 MNHEY, CDR2 SVGAGI. V gave up 6 bases and J gave up 0 bases; unmatched junction bases: 7. CDR3 sequence reads: CASRLWTGLNTEAFF. The CDR3 DNA follows: TGTGCCAGCAGGCTCTGGACAGGATTGAACACTGAAGCTTTCTTT.

The rearrangement joins TRBV6-1 to TRBJ2-3; TRBD1 aligns across 8 bases. The trim removed 9 bases at V and 0 bases at J, leaving 2 bases unmatched. Germline CDR1 is MNHNS and CDR2 is SASEGT. The CDR3 totals 13 residues. The CDR3, as DNA: TGTGCCAGTGACAGGGGTAGCACAGATACGCAGTATTTT. Protein: CASDRGSTDTQYF.

The chain employs TRBV29-1 and TRBJ2-7; D may be TRBD2 (6 bases). The CDR3 has 17 residues. Germline lookup yields CDR1 SQVTM and CDR2 ANQGSEA. Deletions cut 6 bases from V and 2 bases from J, with 26 bases between. The CDR3 sequence: CSVETHLSGQDTYEQYF. The CDR3 coding sequence is TGCAGCGTAGAAACCCACCTCAGCGGGCAGGATACCTACGAGCAGTACTTC.

The gene calls are TRBV29-1 and TRBJ1-1; tentatively, D is TRBD1 (5 bases). This CDR3 has 12 residues. Germline CDR1 SQVTM, CDR2 ANQGSEA. Trimming took 7 bases from V and 4 from J, leaving 13 bases between them. The CDR3 reads CSAKRGSTEAFF. The CDR3 DNA sequence: TGCAGCGCGAAACGGGGGAGCACTGAAGCTTTCTTT.

The chain links TRBV5-1 to TRBJ2-5, with 12 bases fitting TRBD2. The CDR3 sequence is 15 residues long. Trimming took 2 bases from V and 5 from J; bases not matched to a gene: 4. Germline loops: CDR1 SGHRS, CDR2 YFSETQ. In DNA, the CDR3 is TGCGCCAGCAGCTTACTACTAGCGGGGGGTGAGACCCAGTACTTC. Protein: CASSLLLAGGETQYF.

V usage is TRBV11-2 and J usage is TRBJ1-4; D possibly corresponds to TRBD1 (6 bases). CDR3 length: 15 residues. Per germline, CDR1 SGHAT and CDR2 FQNNGV. V lost 2 bases, J lost 7 bases, and 14 bases lay in between. CDR3 sequence: CASSLSGGEVEKLFF. The CDR3 coding sequence is TGTGCCAGCAGCTTAAGTGGGGGCGAGGTTGAAAAACTGTTTTTT.

CDR3 sequence: CASSVAAPTDNYGYTF. In DNA, the CDR3 is TGTGCCAGCAGCGTAGCGGCCCCGACAGATAACTATGGCTACACCTTC. This chain joins TRBV9 and TRBJ1-2, with a weak D call TRBD1 (5 bases). The CDR3 has 16 residues. Germline V lookup: CDR1 SGDLS, CDR2 YYNGEE. Trimming took 0 bases from V and 1 from J, leaving 13 bases between them.

The V and J genes are TRBV19 and TRBJ1-2, with a weak D call TRBD1 (5 bases). CDR1 and CDR2 from the germline V gene are LNHDA and SQIVND (reference sequence). This CDR3 is built from 14 residues. Trimming left V 7 bases short and J 0 bases short, with 12 bases between. This chain's CDR3 is CASIDPGTNYGYTF. The CDR3 DNA reads TGTGCCAGTATAGATCCAGGGACTAACTATGGCTACACCTTC.

The V call is TRBV20-1, the J call TRBJ2-1; 7 bases are shared with TRBD1. J lost 7 bases, V lost 6 bases, and 3 bases had no gene match. Germline CDR1 reads DFQATT; CDR2 reads SNEGSKA (reference sequence). The CDR3 consists of 11 residues. CDR3 in amino acids: CSAGQLNEQFF. The DNA for the CDR3 is TGCAGTGCGGGACAGTTAAATGAGCAGTTCTTC.

The chain employs TRBV4-3 and TRBJ1-5, with D tentatively TRBD1 (6 bases). The CDR3 spans 15 residues. V lost 1 base to trimming and J lost 5 bases, with 12 bases between them. Germline CDR1 is LGHNA and CDR2 is YSLEER. The CDR3 reads CASSQGYRVDQPQHF. The CDR3 DNA reads as TGCGCCAGCAGCCAAGGCTACAGGGTTGATCAGCCCCAGCATTTT.

V is TRBV7-2 and J is TRBJ1-5, with D uncertain. V was clipped by 2 bases and J by 0 bases, with 8 bases between them. The CDR3 spans 15 residues. CDR1 is SGHTA, CDR2 FQGNSA, per germline. This CDR3 reads CASSLISFSNQPQHF. The CDR3 nucleotides are TGTGCCAGCAGCTTAATCAGTTTTAGCAATCAGCCCCAGCATTTT.

CDR3 DNA: TGTGCCAGCAGCTTAGGTACGGGGGGTCAAGAGACCCAGTACTTC. Amino acids: CASSLGTGGQETQYF. The rearrangement uses TRBV11-3 and TRBJ2-5, with 7 bases matching TRBD2. Trimming removed 1 base from V and 2 bases from J; junction bases left unmatched: 4. Germline V gene lookup returns CDR1 SGHNT and CDR2 YENEEA. The length of the CDR3 is 15 residues.

This chain connects TRBV5-6 to TRBJ2-1; D perhaps matches TRBD2 (7 bases). Trimming removed 4 bases from V and 5 bases from J, with 16 bases in between. The CDR3 runs 15 residues. CDR1 SGHDT and CDR2 YYEEEE come from the germline V gene. Here the CDR3 DNA reads TGTGCCAGCAGCGAGGGGGGGGGCCATAACAATGAGCAGTTCTTC. Amino acid sequence: CASSEGGGHNNEQFF.

V and J are TRBV9 and TRBJ1-4; no reliable D call. Germline V lookup: CDR1 SGDLS, CDR2 YYNGEE. V was trimmed by 2 bases and J by 4 bases, leaving 9 bases between them. The CDR3 is 14 residues long. The CDR3 nucleotides are TGTGCCAGCAGCGTGGGAGGCATTAATGAAAAACTGTTTTTT. Its translation is CASSVGGINEKLFF.

V and J are TRBV28 and TRBJ2-2; no firm D call. Looked up from germline, CDR1 is MDHEN and CDR2 is SYDVKM. The CDR3 has 12 residues. The V end lost 5 bases, the J end lost 5 bases, and 6 bases lay between the germline ends. DNA of the CDR3: TGTGCCAGCAGTGAGAGAACCGGGGAGCTGTTTTTT. Its translation is CASSERTGELFF. Together with reference TRBV28 and TRBJ2-2, the CDR3 gives the full variable domain: DVKVTQSSRYLVKRTGEKVFLECVQDMDHENMFWYRQDPGLGLRLIYFSYDVKMKEKGDIPEGYSVSREKKERFSLILESASTNQTSMYLCASSERTGELFFGEGSRLTVL.